This T cell receptor beta chain was captured by sequencing in a study of molecular identifiers for immune sequencing clone quantification. Study-level results: Clone sizes that are highly expanded could be underestimated when identical TCR molecules share a barcode.

MiXCR, applied by TCRdb to the PCR reads, yields one record per CDR3 protein. The sample lists 60,000 to 70,000 distinct CDR3 sequences; about a sixth were seen once. The table lists this clonotype with a few counts. Its target is unknown. The CDR3 runs 15 residues. The germline V and J ends were trimmed by 3 bases and 3 bases, with 14 bases remaining between them. Investigators produced naive CD8 libraries from about 19,000 to 1,100,000 sorted cells, drawing on 10%, 30% or 50% RNA. When naive CD8 T cells were sorted, they were gated as CD8+CD4-CCR7+CD45RA+. This sequence joins TRBV12-3 or TRBV12-4 and TRBJ1-2, with D possibly matching TRBD1 (6 bases). The sequenced sample was naive CD8+ T cells from blood, with Jurkat cell RNA spiked in. Subset noted: FACS-sorted CD8+CD4-CCR7+CD45RA+ naive T cells. This TCR came from a human donor in good health. Some libraries in this study had Jurkat cell RNA spiked in. In nucleotides, the CDR3 is TGTGCCAGCAGTTTCGGTACAGGGTCACACTATGGCTACACCTTC. Translated, it gives CASSFGTGSHYGYTF.